The 10 T cell receptor beta chains given below trace back to one sample, sequenced in a study of T cell responses to AZD1222 COVID-19 vaccine. The protocol was immunoSEQ multiplex PCR, while the TCRdb copy is restricted to in-frame clones and leaves out a portion. The sample lists 150,000 to 200,000 clones; approximately 92% were seen once. The source was peripheral blood, collected 28 days after the second dose of the MenACWY control vaccine. Every receptor here comes from an adult who received the MenACWY meningococcal vaccine as a control.

This sequence joins TRBV6-1 and TRBJ2-7; 9 bases line up with TRBD1. The CDR3 is 14 residues long. V lost 2 bases to trimming and J lost 3 bases; unmatched junction nucleotides: 2. CDR1 MNHNS and CDR2 SASEGT come from the germline V gene. CDR3 in DNA: TGTGCCAGCAGTGAAACAGGGGGCTACTACGAGCAGTACTTC. This translates into CASSETGGYYEQYF.

The CDR3 is CATSRSWENYGYTF. The CDR3 DNA is TGTGCCACCAGTCGTTCATGGGAGAACTATGGCTACACCTTC. The V and J genes are TRBV24-1 and TRBJ1-2, with no clear D. The V end lost 6 bases, the J end lost 2 bases, and 12 bases lay between the germline ends. The V gene's germline CDR1 is KGHDR and CDR2 SFDVKD. This CDR3 is 14 amino acids long.

The chain uses TRBV28 and TRBJ2-2, with D possibly matching TRBD2 (7 bases). Trimming took 7 bases from V and 5 from J, leaving 23 bases between them. This CDR3 contains 17 residues. Germline CDR1 reads MDHEN; CDR2 reads SYDVKM. CDR3 DNA sequence: TGTGCCAGCATCTCCCCCGGGGGGCCTCGCGGGACCGGGGAGCTGTTTTTT. Translation: CASISPGGPRGTGELFF.

V gene TRBV5-4 combines with J gene TRBJ2-2; TRBD1 matches 7 bases. Per the germline V gene, CDR1 is SGHNT and CDR2 is YYREEE (reference sequence). V was pared by 3 bases and J by 6 bases, with 5 bases of the junction left unmatched. The CDR3 covers 14 residues. CDR3 coding DNA: TGTGCCAGCAGCTGGAAGGGGGCGGCCGGGGAGCTGTTTTTT. The encoded protein is CASSWKGAAGELFF.

The rearrangement joins TRBV2 to TRBJ1-5, with a tentative D call TRBD1 (5 bases). CDR3 length equals 14 residues. The V gene lost 7 bases and the J gene lost 1 base, with 11 bases spanning the gap. CDR1 and CDR2 from the germline V gene are SNHLY and FYNNEI. This CDR3 is CASKGRVSNQPQHF. CDR3 DNA sequence: TGTGCCAGCAAGGGACGGGTGAGCAATCAGCCCCAGCATTTT.

V usage is TRBV27 and J usage is TRBJ2-7, with D possibly TRBD1 on 6 matching bases. The germline gives CDR1 MNHEY, CDR2 SMNVEV (reference sequence). This CDR3 is 16 amino acids long. The V and J ends lost 6 bases and 5 bases respectively, with 23 bases between them. The CDR3 bases are TGTGCCAGCAGCAAGGACAGACCCTCCCTTATAAACGAGCAGTACTTC. Translating it yields CASSKDRPSLINEQYF.

The V and J genes are TRBV18 and TRBJ1-2; D gene unclear. With 4 bases removed from V and 5 bases from J, the gap between germline ends came to 14 bases. Per germline, CDR1 KGHSH and CDR2 LQKENI. This CDR3 region has 14 residues. DNA for the CDR3: TGTGCCAGCTCACTACAAAGACTGGAGTATGGCTACACCTTC. Protein product: CASSLQRLEYGYTF.

This clone was recorded only once. This sequence joins TRBV4-1 and TRBJ1-1, with D perhaps TRBD1 (5 bases). From germline, CDR1 is MGHRA and CDR2 YSYEKL. The CDR3 sequence is 14 residues long. The V gene lost 2 bases and the J gene lost 5 bases, with 12 bases spanning the gap. The CDR3, as DNA: TGCGCCAGCAGCCAACCTCGGCAGGGTACTGAAGCTTTCTTT. It encodes CASSQPRQGTEAFF.

V gene TRBV6-2 or TRBV6-3 combines with J gene TRBJ1-2; the D is unclear. This CDR3 has 13 residues. Trimming shortened V by 3 bases and J by 4 bases, and 9 bases separated the two germline ends. Germline CDR1 is MNHEY and CDR2 is SVGEGT. CDR3 region: CASSYSDTYGYTF. As DNA, the CDR3 is TGTGCCAGCAGTTATTCCGACACCTATGGCTACACCTTC.

The chain employs TRBV14 and TRBJ1-6; no firm D call. The V gene lost 8 bases and the J gene lost 7 bases, with 15 bases spanning the gap. Germline V gives CDR1 SGHDN, CDR2 FVKESK. This CDR3 region has 14 residues. CDR3 nucleotide sequence: TGTGCCAGCTCCCTCGGCAACAGCAATTCACCCCTCCACTTT. Residues: CASSLGNSNSPLHF.